Below are 14 T cell receptor beta chains sequenced from a single sample in a study of cytomegalovirus exposure and HLA in healthy donors. Profiling relied on immunoSEQ multiplex PCR, and the TCRdb table lists in-frame clones only, not all of them. Of about 150,000 clones in the sample, roughly 87% are singletons; the top ten hold roughly 4.8%. Sequencing was carried out using PBMCs. The receptors originated from a man in his late teens or twenties in good health and CMV-seropositive.

The J gene is TRBJ2-7, the V gene TRBV15; no firm D call. The CDR3 totals 13 residues. V was shortened by 0 bases and J by 3 bases, with 6 bases between the two germline ends. In germline, CDR1 is LNHNV, CDR2 YYDKDF (reference sequence). CDR3 sequence: CATSRDRYYEQYF. The CDR3 nucleotides are TGTGCCACCAGCAGAGATCGGTACTACGAGCAGTACTTC.

The chain links TRBV30 to TRBJ1-2; no clear D gene. The CDR3 is made up of 12 amino acids. V was trimmed by 2 bases and J by 8 bases, leaving 12 bases between them. CDR1 and CDR2 from the germline V gene are GTSNPN and SVGIG (reference sequence). CDR3: CAWSTPDGGYTF. CDR3 sequence (DNA): TGTGCCTGGAGTACCCCCGACGGGGGCTACACCTTC.

The chain couples TRBV6-1 to TRBJ1-5; D call uncertain. V lost 3 bases, J lost 6 bases, and 12 bases lay in between. CDR1 is MNHNS and CDR2 is SASEGT in the germline V gene. The CDR3 is 14 residues long. CDR3 residues: CASSDEGWFQPQHF. DNA of the CDR3: TGTGCCAGCAGTGACGAGGGTTGGTTTCAGCCCCAGCATTTT.

This chain links TRBV28 with TRBJ2-5; 11 positions match TRBD2. Germline values: CDR1 MDHEN, CDR2 SYDVKM. V dropped 7 bases and J dropped 4; count of bases not matched to a gene: 5. The CDR3 sequence is 14 residues long. The CDR3 spells CASTIAGGIETQYF. The DNA of the CDR3 is TGTGCCAGCACCATAGCGGGGGGGATAGAGACCCAGTACTTC. Drawing the rest from reference TRBV28 and TRBJ2-5, the complete variable domain is DVKVTQSSRYLVKRTGEKVFLECVQDMDHENMFWYRQDPGLGLRLIYFSYDVKMKEKGDIPEGYSVSREKKERFSLILESASTNQTSMYLCASTIAGGIETQYFGPGTRLLVL.

This clone was seen more than once but under ten times. The genes are TRBV6-6 and TRBJ1-2, with no clear D. The CDR3 has 14 amino acids. Germline CDR1 and CDR2: MNHNY and SVGAGI (reference sequence). Trimming removed 5 bases from V and 7 bases from J, with 17 bases in between. CDR3 bases: TGTGCCAGCAGTCCCTCGACAATCCCGAGTGGCTACACCTTC. The encoded protein is CASSPSTIPSGYTF.

Many counts were recorded for this clone. The CDR3 region is CASSLALGPAGEKLFF. The CDR3 nucleotides are TGTGCCAGCAGCTTAGCTTTGGGGCCTGCGGGGGAAAAACTGTTTTTT. V and J are TRBV7-9 and TRBJ1-4; perhaps TRBD1 as D (5 bases). The germline V and J ends were trimmed by 0 bases and 8 bases, with 16 bases remaining between them. CDR1 is SEHNR and CDR2 is FQNEAQ in the germline V gene (reference sequence). The CDR3 length is 16 residues.

The chain combines TRBV7-9 with TRBJ1-2; 7 nucleotides agree with TRBD1. With 5 bases clipped from V and 2 bases from J, the junction kept 5 bases outside the gene matches. Germline values: CDR1 SEHNR, CDR2 FQNEAQ (reference sequence). This CDR3 contains 14 residues. CDR3 protein: CASSPGGVNYGYTF. In nucleotides, the CDR3 is TGTGCCAGCAGCCCAGGGGGTGTCAACTATGGCTACACCTTC.

The chain carries TRBV28 and TRBJ1-5; D is uncertain. The CDR3 extends over 17 amino acids. Between the trimmed V and J ends, which lost 5 bases and 4 bases, there was a span of 21 bases. CDR1 and CDR2 (germline): MDHEN, SYDVKM. This CDR3 is CASSVLGSRAGNQPQHF. The CDR3 coding sequence is TGTGCCAGCAGTGTCCTCGGATCCCGCGCAGGTAATCAGCCCCAGCATTTT.

This sequence joins TRBV27 and TRBJ2-5, with 9 positions matching TRBD2. The V segment lost 5 bases and the J segment 4 bases; nucleotides outside the gene matches: 11. Germline V gives CDR1 MNHEY, CDR2 SMNVEV (reference sequence). The CDR3 consists of 16 residues. The CDR3 bases are TGTGCCAGCAGTCCACCCTTAGCGGGAGAGGGAGAGACCCAGTACTTC. Residues: CASSPPLAGEGETQYF.

The V and J genes are TRBV5-6 and TRBJ2-5; maybe TRBD1 (6 bases). Deletions cut 4 bases from V and 2 bases from J, with 12 bases between. CDR3 length equals 14 residues. Germline assignment: CDR1 SGHDT and CDR2 YYEEEE. The CDR3 here is CASSRGTQQETQYF. CDR3 DNA: TGTGCCAGCAGCCGTGGGACACAACAAGAGACCCAGTACTTC.

This clone was seen more than once but under ten times. The CDR3 loop reads CASLDIAYGYTF. The DNA of the CDR3 is TGTGCCAGCCTGGACATCGCCTATGGCTACACCTTC. V and J are TRBV27 and TRBJ1-2, with a weak D call TRBD1 (5 bases). The CDR3 has 12 amino acids. CDR1 is MNHEY and CDR2 is SMNVEV in the germline V gene (reference sequence). The V gene lost 8 bases and the J gene lost 4 bases, with 11 bases spanning the gap.

The CDR3 DNA is TGTGCCAGCAGCTTAGAACCGACAGGGGGATACACCTTC. Its translation is CASSLEPTGGYTF. The chain uses TRBV7-8 and TRBJ1-2; 9 nucleotides match TRBD1. Germline CDR1 reads SGHVS; CDR2 reads FQNEAQ. The V segment lost 1 base and the J segment 11 bases; nucleotides outside the gene matches: 5. The CDR3 extends over 13 amino acids.

The rearrangement uses TRBV9 and TRBJ2-5; D might be TRBD2 (5 bases). Germline CDR1 is SGDLS and CDR2 is YYNGEE. CDR3 size: 14 residues. Deletions cut 1 base from V and 3 bases from J, with 10 bases between. The CDR3 DNA sequence: TGTGCCAGCAGCGTAAGCGGCAGCAAAGAGACCCAGTACTTC. Its translation is CASSVSGSKETQYF.

J is TRBJ2-7 and V is TRBV7-9; 7 positions agree with TRBD1. This CDR3 spans 12 amino acids. The ends lost 6 bases at V and 6 bases at J; junction bases unmatched: 5. The germline V gene has CDR1 SEHNR and CDR2 FQNEAQ (reference sequence). This CDR3 is CASSHRGLEQYF. CDR3 nucleotides: TGTGCCAGCAGTCATAGGGGGCTCGAGCAGTACTTC.